This T cell receptor (beta chain) was captured by sequencing in a study of CD8+ T cells in alopecia areata. RNA extraction was followed by reverse transcription into cDNA, which acted as the sequencing template. The assay was immunoSEQ multiplex PCR, and TCRdb's table has in-frame clones only and misses some. The data show 150,000 or so clones, with around 87% seen just once and around 16% held by the top ten. Germline assignment: CDR1 SGHRS and CDR2 YFSETQ. This CDR3 has 14 residues. V gave up 6 bases and J gave up 8 bases, with 18 bases separating them. The V gene is TRBV5-1, the J gene TRBJ2-1; D remains unclear. The sample consisted of CD8+ T cells sorted from blood, taken at week 0. The source of this sequence is a human donor with alopecia areata. The CDR3 here is CASKLRARTYEQFF. Here the CDR3 DNA reads TGCGCCAGCAAACTCCGAGCCCGAACGTATGAGCAGTTCTTC.